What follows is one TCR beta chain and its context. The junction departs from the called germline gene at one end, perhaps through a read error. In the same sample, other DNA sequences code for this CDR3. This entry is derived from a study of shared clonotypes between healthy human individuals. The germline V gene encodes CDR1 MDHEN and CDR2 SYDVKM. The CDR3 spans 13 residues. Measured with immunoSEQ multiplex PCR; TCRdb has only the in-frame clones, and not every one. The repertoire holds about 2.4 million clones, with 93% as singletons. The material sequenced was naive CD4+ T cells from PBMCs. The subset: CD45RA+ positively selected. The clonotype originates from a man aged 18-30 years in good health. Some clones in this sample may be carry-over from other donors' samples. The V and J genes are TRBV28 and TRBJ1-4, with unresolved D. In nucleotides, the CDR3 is TGTGCCAGCAGGCGGGCTTCAAATGAAAAATTGTTTTTT. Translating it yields CASRRASNEKLFF.